This is a list of T cell receptor beta chains from one sample in a study of vaccination and CD4 T cells after COVID-19. Their antigens are not known. TCRdb fed the PCR reads into MiXCR, producing one record per CDR3 protein. In the table there are about 19,000 distinct CDR3 sequences, under 45% of which are singletons. Sequencing was done on a sample of cultured CD4+ T cells from blood. The receptors were sampled from a human donor with COVID-19. The CDR3 runs from the conserved cysteine through the conserved F or W. Fields, in order: D gene, clone size, CDR3 length, J gene, V gene, CDR3 protein, CDR3 DNA. The D gene is left open where the match is weak. Rows give clone size only sometimes, using once, few, many, or a class for an expanded clone.

TRBD1 | once | 13 | TRBJ1-2 | TRBV7-2 | CASRQGANYGYTF | TGTGCCAGCAGACAGGGGGCTAACTATGGCTACACCTTC
TRBD1 | NA | 13 | TRBJ1-4 | TRBV30 | CAWSRQGGEKLFF | TGTGCCTGGAGCCGACAGGGGGGTGAAAAACTGTTTTTT
TRBD1 | NA | 16 | TRBJ1-3 | TRBV20-1 | CSARRPTGQYGNTIYF | TGCAGTGCTAGACGGCCGACGGGACAGTACGGAAACACCATATATTTT
TRBD2 | NA | 19 | TRBJ2-7 | TRBV14 | CASSPPGLGFGGSSYEQYF | TGTGCCAGCAGCCCACCGGGACTAGGCTTTGGAGGTTCCTCCTACGAGCAGTACTTC
NA | NA | 14 | TRBJ2-2 | TRBV7-9 | CASSFWDFTGELFF | TGTGCCAGCAGCTTTTGGGACTTTACCGGGGAGCTGTTTTTT
TRBD2 | NA | 17 | TRBJ2-5 | TRBV7-2 | CASSLVPAGGVRETQYF | TGTGCCAGCAGCTTAGTACCAGCGGGGGGTGTGCGGGAGACCCAGTACTTC
TRBD1 | NA | 15 | TRBJ2-7 | TRBV28 | CASKPGQGWKYEQYF | TGTGCCAGCAAACCGGGACAGGGATGGAAATACGAGCAGTACTTC
NA | few | 14 | TRBJ1-5 | TRBV6-1 | CASSRDNSNQPQHF | TGTGCCAGCAGCCGCGACAATAGCAATCAGCCCCAGCATTTT
NA | few | 14 | TRBJ2-3 | TRBV7-2 | CASSLSWLTDTQYF | TGTGCCAGCAGCTTAAGTTGGTTAACAGATACGCAGTATTTT
NA | few | 15 | TRBJ1-5 | TRBV6-1 | CASSRGGNSNQPQHF | TGTGCCAGCAGTAGGGGGGGGAATAGCAATCAGCCCCAGCATTTT
TRBD2 | NA | 16 | TRBJ2-3 | TRBV6-1 | CAIRPGTSGGGDTQYF | TGTGCCATCAGACCCGGGACTAGCGGGGGGGGAGATACGCAGTATTTT
NA | few | 14 | TRBJ1-1 | TRBV15 | CATNRGGGNTEAFF | TGTGCCACCAATAGAGGGGGGGGAAACACTGAAGCTTTCTTT
TRBD1 | NA | 15 | TRBJ1-6 | TRBV6-1 | CASTKSTGRNSPLHF | TGTGCCAGCACCAAATCGACAGGGCGAAATTCACCCCTCCACTTT
NA | few | 14 | TRBJ1-3 | TRBV19 | CASAGQASVGTIYF | TGTGCCAGCGCGGGACAAGCGTCTGTTGGAACCATATATTTT
NA | NA | 14 | TRBJ2-4 | TRBV11-2 | CASSRPRGTAIQYF | TGTGCCAGCAGTCGTCCCCGCGGGACAGCTATTCAGTACTTC
NA | NA | 11 | TRBJ2-5 | TRBV20-1 | CSARNSETQYF | TGCAGTGCCCGGAACTCAGAGACCCAGTACTTC
NA | NA | 14 | TRBJ2-7 | TRBV7-6 | CASSFGERGNEQYF | TGTGCCAGCAGCTTCGGGGAGAGGGGGAACGAGCAGTACTTC
TRBD2 | once | 17 | TRBJ2-3 | TRBV18 | CASSQALLAGGEDTQYF | TGTGCCAGCTCACAAGCCCTACTAGCGGGGGGTGAAGATACGCAGTATTTT
TRBD1 | medium-sized | 16 | TRBJ2-5 | TRBV6-1 | CASSSGQGRKQETQYF | TGTGCCAGCAGTAGTGGACAGGGTAGAAAGCAAGAGACCCAGTACTTC
TRBD1 | NA | 14 | TRBJ2-2 | TRBV25-1 | CASKGTGGAGELFF | TGTGCCAGCAAAGGGACAGGGGGAGCCGGGGAGCTGTTTTTT
TRBD1 | few | 15 | TRBJ2-7 | TRBV24-1 | CATSDLRQGAYEQYF | TGTGCCACCAGTGATTTGAGACAGGGAGCCTACGAGCAGTACTTC
NA | NA | 14 | TRBJ1-2 | TRBV6-1 | CASKMGGESYGYTF | TGTGCCAGTAAAATGGGGGGGGAAAGCTATGGCTACACCTTC
NA | NA | 14 | TRBJ2-3 | TRBV6-5 | CASSYPDVPDTQYF | TGTGCCAGCAGTTACCCAGACGTCCCAGATACGCAGTATTTT
TRBD1 | NA | 14 | TRBJ1-1 | TRBV20-1 | CSAEEGQGATEAFF | TGCAGTGCTGAAGAGGGACAGGGAGCCACTGAAGCTTTCTTT
TRBD1 | NA | 16 | TRBJ1-5 | TRBV28 | CASSQSGTGSNQPQHF | TGTGCCAGCAGCCAATCCGGGACAGGGAGCAATCAGCCCCAGCATTTT
TRBD1 | few | 16 | TRBJ1-4 | TRBV25-1 | CASSDRDRGPNEKLFF | TGTGCCAGCAGTGATCGGGACAGGGGGCCTAACGAAAAACTGTTTTTT
TRBD1 | NA | 16 | TRBJ1-5 | TRBV19 | CASRQPGQGAGQPQHF | TGTGCCAGTAGACAACCGGGACAGGGGGCAGGGCAGCCCCAGCATTTT
TRBD2 | NA | 17 | TRBJ2-3 | TRBV18 | CASSPFLSGGEGDTQYF | TGTGCCAGCTCACCCTTTCTGAGCGGGGGGGAAGGAGATACGCAGTATTTT
TRBD1 | NA | 15 | TRBJ2-7 | TRBV25-1 | CASTKGGTGAYEQYF | TGTGCCAGCACCAAAGGGGGGACAGGAGCCTACGAGCAGTACTTC
NA | NA | 14 | TRBJ2-2 | TRBV24-1 | CATSDYPGTGELFF | TGTGCCACCAGTGATTACCCGGGAACCGGGGAGCTGTTTTTT
NA | NA | 15 | TRBJ2-2 | TRBV23-1 | CASSGLLGRTGELFF | TGCGCCAGCAGTGGATTACTGGGCCGCACCGGGGAGCTGTTTTTT
TRBD1 | NA | 14 | TRBJ1-3 | TRBV6-1 | CASSQGALGNTIYF | TGTGCCAGCAGTCAGGGGGCTCTTGGAAACACCATATATTTT
NA | once | 15 | TRBJ2-2 | TRBV5-8 | CASSGVLENTGELFF | TGTGCCAGCAGCGGGGTTTTAGAGAACACCGGGGAGCTGTTTTTT
TRBD1 | NA | 12 | TRBJ1-1 | TRBV29-1 | CSAGQGLGEAFF | TGCAGCGCCGGACAGGGGCTGGGTGAAGCTTTCTTT
TRBD1 | few | 13 | TRBJ2-7 | TRBV6-1 | CASRDDRVDEQYF | TGTGCCAGCAGAGACGACAGGGTTGACGAGCAGTACTTC
NA | NA | 14 | TRBJ2-3 | TRBV2 | CASGIDDRVDTQYF | TGTGCCAGCGGAATTGATGACAGAGTCGATACGCAGTATTTT
TRBD2 | NA | 21 | TRBJ2-1 | TRBV24-1 | CATSDFVFRQGGRDSYNEQFF | TGTGCCACCAGTGATTTCGTTTTTAGGCAGGGAGGGAGGGACTCCTACAATGAGCAGTTCTTC
TRBD2 | few | 14 | TRBJ2-3 | TRBV6-2/TRBV6-3 | CASRGGGGGDTQYF | TGTGCCAGCAGAGGCGGCGGGGGAGGGGATACGCAGTATTTT
NA | few | 14 | TRBJ2-7 | TRBV6-5 | CASSYSIIGYEQYF | TGTGCCAGCAGTTACTCGATCATCGGGTACGAGCAGTACTTC
NA | NA | 14 | TRBJ1-1 | TRBV11-3 | CASSTWGAHTEAFF | TGTGCCAGCAGTACTTGGGGGGCGCACACTGAAGCTTTCTTT
TRBD1 | NA | 15 | TRBJ1-1 | TRBV6-1 | CASRGQGSAKTEAFF | TGTGCCAGCAGGGGACAGGGTAGCGCGAAAACTGAAGCTTTCTTT
NA | few | 14 | TRBJ1-3 | TRBV30 | CAWGIRGTGNTIYF | TGTGCCTGGGGAATCAGGGGAACTGGAAACACCATATATTTT
NA | NA | 13 | TRBJ1-2 | TRBV27 | CASSPGPSYGYTF | TGTGCCAGCAGCCCAGGACCATCTTATGGCTACACCTTC
NA | NA | 15 | TRBJ2-2 | TRBV7-9 | CASSFGGPNTGELFF | TGTGCCAGCAGCTTTGGGGGGCCGAACACCGGGGAGCTGTTTTTT
NA | NA | 12 | TRBJ1-6 | TRBV5-1 | CASSPQGVPLHF | TGCGCCAGCAGCCCGCAGGGAGTTCCCCTCCACTTT
TRBD2 | NA | 13 | TRBJ2-4 | TRBV20-1 | CSAPGAGGNIQYF | TGCAGTGCGCCGGGGGCGGGGGGTAACATTCAGTACTTC
NA | NA | 15 | TRBJ1-1 | TRBV7-6 | CASSLAGGVPTEAFF | TGTGCCAGCAGCTTAGCAGGCGGGGTCCCCACTGAAGCTTTCTTT
NA | NA | 15 | TRBJ2-3 | TRBV6-1 | CASRRDGTSTDTQYF | TGTGCCAGCAGACGGGACGGAACTAGCACAGATACGCAGTATTTT
NA | NA | 13 | TRBJ2-5 | TRBV19 | CASRLVPQETQYF | TGTGCCAGCCGACTAGTCCCCCAAGAGACCCAGTACTTC
NA | few | 15 | TRBJ1-2 | TRBV19 | CASRQQGRADYGYTF | TGTGCCAGTAGACAACAGGGCCGAGCTGACTATGGCTACACCTTC
NA | NA | 12 | TRBJ2-5 | TRBV20-1 | CSASGGGWAQYF | TGCAGTGCCTCGGGGGGCGGTTGGGCCCAGTACTTC
NA | few | 14 | TRBJ2-2 | TRBV6-1 | CASTQDMPTGELFF | TGTGCCAGCACACAGGACATGCCGACCGGGGAGCTGTTTTTT
NA | NA | 16 | TRBJ2-2 | TRBV7-6 | CASSLGSFANTGELFF | TGTGCCAGCAGCTTAGGGTCCTTCGCGAACACCGGGGAGCTGTTTTTT
NA | NA | 14 | TRBJ2-3 | TRBV11-3 | CASSPRARTDTQYF | TGTGCCAGCAGCCCACGGGCACGCACAGATACGCAGTATTTT
NA | NA | 12 | TRBJ1-1 | TRBV25-1 | CASSDLSTAAFF | TGTGCCAGCAGTGACCTTTCGACAGCAGCTTTCTTT
TRBD1 | NA | 14 | TRBJ1-1 | TRBV6-2/TRBV6-3 | CATTPDRGKTEAFF | TGTGCCACCACTCCCGACAGGGGGAAAACTGAAGCTTTCTTT